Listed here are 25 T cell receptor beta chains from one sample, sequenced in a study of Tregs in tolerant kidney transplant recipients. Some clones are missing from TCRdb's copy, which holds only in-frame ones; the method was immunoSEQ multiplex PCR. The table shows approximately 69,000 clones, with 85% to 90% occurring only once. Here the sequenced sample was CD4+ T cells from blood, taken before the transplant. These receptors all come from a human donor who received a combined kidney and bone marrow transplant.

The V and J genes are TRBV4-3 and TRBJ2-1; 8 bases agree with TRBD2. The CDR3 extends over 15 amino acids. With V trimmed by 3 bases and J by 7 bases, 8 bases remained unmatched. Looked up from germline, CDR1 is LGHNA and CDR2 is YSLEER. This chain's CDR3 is CASSHRAGVTNEQFF. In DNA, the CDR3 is TGCGCCAGCAGCCATCGAGCGGGAGTGACGAATGAGCAGTTCTTC.

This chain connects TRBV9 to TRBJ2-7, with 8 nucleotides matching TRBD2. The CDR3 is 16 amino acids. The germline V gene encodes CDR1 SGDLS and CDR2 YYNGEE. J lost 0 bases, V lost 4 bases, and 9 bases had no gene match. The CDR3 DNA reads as TGTGCCAGCAGCCCCCACTTAGCGGGATCCTCCTACGAGCAGTACTTC. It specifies CASSPHLAGSSYEQYF.

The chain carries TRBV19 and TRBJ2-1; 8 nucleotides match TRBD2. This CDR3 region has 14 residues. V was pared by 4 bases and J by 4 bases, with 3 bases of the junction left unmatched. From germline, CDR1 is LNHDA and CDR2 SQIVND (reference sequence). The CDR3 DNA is TGTGCCAGTAGTAGCAGCGGGAGATACAATGAGCAGTTCTTC. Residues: CASSSSGRYNEQFF.

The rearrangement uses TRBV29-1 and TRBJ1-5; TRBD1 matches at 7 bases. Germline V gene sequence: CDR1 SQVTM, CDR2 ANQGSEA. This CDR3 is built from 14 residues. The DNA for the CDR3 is TGCACTAAGACAGGGATTATGAGCGATCAGCCCCAGCATTTT. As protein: CTKTGIMSDQPQHF.

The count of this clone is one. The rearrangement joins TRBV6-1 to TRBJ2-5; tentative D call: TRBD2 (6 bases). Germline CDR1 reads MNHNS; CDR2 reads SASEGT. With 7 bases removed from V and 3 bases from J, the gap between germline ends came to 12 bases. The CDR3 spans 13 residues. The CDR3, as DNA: TGTGCCAGCAATATTAGGAGGGAAGAGACCCAGTACTTC. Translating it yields CASNIRREETQYF.

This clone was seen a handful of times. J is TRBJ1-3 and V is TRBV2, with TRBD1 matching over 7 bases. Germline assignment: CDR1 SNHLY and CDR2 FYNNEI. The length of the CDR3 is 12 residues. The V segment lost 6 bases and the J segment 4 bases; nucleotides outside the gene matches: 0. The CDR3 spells CASRDRGNTIYF. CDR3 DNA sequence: TGTGCCAGCAGGGACAGGGGAAACACCATATATTTT. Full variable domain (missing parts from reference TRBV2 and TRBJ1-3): EPEVTQTPSHQVTQMGQEVILRCVPISNHLYFYWYRQILGQKVEFLVSFYNNEISEKSEIFDDQFSVERPDGSNFTLKIRSTKLEDSAMYFCASRDRGNTIYFGEGSWLTVV.

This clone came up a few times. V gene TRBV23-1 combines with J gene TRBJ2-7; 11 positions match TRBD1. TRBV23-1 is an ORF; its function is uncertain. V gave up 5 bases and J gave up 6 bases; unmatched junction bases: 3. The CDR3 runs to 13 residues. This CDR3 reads CASSADRGREQYF. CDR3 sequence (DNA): TGCGCCAGCAGTGCGGACAGGGGGCGCGAGCAGTACTTC.

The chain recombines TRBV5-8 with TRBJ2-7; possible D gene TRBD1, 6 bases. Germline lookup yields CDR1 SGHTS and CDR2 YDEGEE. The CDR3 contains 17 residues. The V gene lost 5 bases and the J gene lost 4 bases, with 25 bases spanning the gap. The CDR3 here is CASSTSLFTGSIYEQYF. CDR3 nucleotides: TGTGCCAGCAGTACCTCGTTGTTTACAGGGAGCATTTACGAGCAGTACTTC.

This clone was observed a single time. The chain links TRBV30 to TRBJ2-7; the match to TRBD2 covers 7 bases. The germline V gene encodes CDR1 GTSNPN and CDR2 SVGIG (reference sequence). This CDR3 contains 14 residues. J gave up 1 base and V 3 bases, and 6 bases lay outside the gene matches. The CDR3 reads CAWRREGRSYEQYF. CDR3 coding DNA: TGTGCCTGGAGGAGGGAGGGGAGGTCCTACGAGCAGTACTTC.

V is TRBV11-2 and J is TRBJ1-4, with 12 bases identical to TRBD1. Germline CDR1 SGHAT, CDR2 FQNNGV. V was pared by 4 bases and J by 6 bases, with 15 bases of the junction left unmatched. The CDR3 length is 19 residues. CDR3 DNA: TGTGCCAGCAGCTCCCGACGGGGACAGGGGGCTGGTTATTATGAAAAACTGTTTTTT. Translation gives CASSSRRGQGAGYYEKLFF.

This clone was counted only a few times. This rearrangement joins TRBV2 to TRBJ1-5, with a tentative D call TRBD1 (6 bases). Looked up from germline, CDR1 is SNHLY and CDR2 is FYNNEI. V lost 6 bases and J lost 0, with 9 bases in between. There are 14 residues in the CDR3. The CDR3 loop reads CASRVDSSNQPQHF. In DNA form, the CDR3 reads TGTGCCAGCAGAGTGGACAGTAGCAATCAGCCCCAGCATTTT.

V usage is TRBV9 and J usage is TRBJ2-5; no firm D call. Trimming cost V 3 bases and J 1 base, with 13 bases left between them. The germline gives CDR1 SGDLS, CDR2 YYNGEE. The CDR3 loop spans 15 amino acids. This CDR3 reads CASSATGFAQETQYF. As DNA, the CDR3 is TGTGCCAGCAGCGCGACTGGGTTCGCCCAAGAGACCCAGTACTTC.

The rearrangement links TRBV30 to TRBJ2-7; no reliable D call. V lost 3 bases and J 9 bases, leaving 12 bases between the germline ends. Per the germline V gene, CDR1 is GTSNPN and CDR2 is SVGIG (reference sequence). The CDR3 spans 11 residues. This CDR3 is CAWRENGAQYF. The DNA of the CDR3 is TGTGCCTGGAGGGAGAACGGCGCGCAGTACTTC. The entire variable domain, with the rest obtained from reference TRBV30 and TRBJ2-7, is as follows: SQTIHQWPATLVQPVGSPLSLECTVEGTSNPNLYWYRQAAGRGLQLLFYSVGIGQISSEVPQNLSASRPQDRQFILSSKKLLLSDSGFYLCAWRENGAQYFGPGTRLTVT.

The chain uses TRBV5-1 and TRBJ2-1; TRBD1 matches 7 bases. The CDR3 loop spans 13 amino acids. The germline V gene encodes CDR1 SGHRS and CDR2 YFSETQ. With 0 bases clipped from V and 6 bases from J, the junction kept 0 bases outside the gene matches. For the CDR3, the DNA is TGCGCCAGCAGCTTGGACAGGGGCAATGAGCAGTTCTTC. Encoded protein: CASSLDRGNEQFF.

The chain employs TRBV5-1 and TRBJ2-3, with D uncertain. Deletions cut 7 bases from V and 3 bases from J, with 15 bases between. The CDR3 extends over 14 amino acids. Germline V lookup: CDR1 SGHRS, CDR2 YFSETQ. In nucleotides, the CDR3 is TGCGCCAGCGGTCCCGGCGGCGCTACAGATACGCAGTATTTT. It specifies CASGPGGATDTQYF.

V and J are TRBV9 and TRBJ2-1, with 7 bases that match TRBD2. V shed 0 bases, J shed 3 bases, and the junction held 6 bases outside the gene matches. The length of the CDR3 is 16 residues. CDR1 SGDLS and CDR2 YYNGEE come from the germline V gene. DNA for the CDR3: TGTGCCAGCAGCGTAGGAGGGTCTAGCGGCTACAATGAGCAGTTCTTC. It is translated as CASSVGGSSGYNEQFF. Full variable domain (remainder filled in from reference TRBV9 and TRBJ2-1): DSGVTQTPKHLITATGQRVTLRCSPRSGDLSVYWYQQSLDQGLQFLIQYYNGEERAKGNILERFSAQQFPDLHSELNLSSLELGDSALYFCASSVGGSSGYNEQFFGPGTRLTVL.

The CDR3 loop reads CASSDSWREGTDTQYF. The CDR3 DNA sequence: TGTGCCAGCAGTGACTCATGGCGGGAGGGAACAGATACGCAGTATTTT. The chain employs TRBV6-4 and TRBJ2-3; TRBD2 agrees at 9 bases. CDR3 length equals 16 residues. From germline, CDR1 is MRHNA and CDR2 SNTAGT. V trimming: 0 bases; J trimming: 3 bases; junction bases outside the gene matches: 4.

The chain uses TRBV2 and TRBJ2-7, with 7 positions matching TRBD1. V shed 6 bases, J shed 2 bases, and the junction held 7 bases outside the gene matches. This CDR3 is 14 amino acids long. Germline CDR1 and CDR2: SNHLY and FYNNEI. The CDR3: CASRLFGTAYEQYF. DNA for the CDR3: TGTGCCAGCAGACTATTCGGGACAGCCTACGAGCAGTACTTC. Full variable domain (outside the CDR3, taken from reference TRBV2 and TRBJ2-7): EPEVTQTPSHQVTQMGQEVILRCVPISNHLYFYWYRQILGQKVEFLVSFYNNEISEKSEIFDDQFSVERPDGSNFTLKIRSTKLEDSAMYFCASRLFGTAYEQYFGPGTRLTVT.

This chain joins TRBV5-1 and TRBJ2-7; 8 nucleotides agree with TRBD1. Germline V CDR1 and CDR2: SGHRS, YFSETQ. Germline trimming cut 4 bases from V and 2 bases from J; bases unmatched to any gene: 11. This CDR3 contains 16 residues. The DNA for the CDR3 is TGCGCCAGCAGCACAGGACAGGGTCTTTTCCCCTACGAGCAGTACTTC. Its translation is CASSTGQGLFPYEQYF.

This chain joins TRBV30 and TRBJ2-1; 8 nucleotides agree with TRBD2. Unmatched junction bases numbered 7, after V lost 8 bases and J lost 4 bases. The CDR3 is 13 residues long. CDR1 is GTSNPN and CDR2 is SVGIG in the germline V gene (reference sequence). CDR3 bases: TGTGCCGGTTCAGCTAGCGGGTACAATGAGCAGTTCTTC. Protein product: CAGSASGYNEQFF.

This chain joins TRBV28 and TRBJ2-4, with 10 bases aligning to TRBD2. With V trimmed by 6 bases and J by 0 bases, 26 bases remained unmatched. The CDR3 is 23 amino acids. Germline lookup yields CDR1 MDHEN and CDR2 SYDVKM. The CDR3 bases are TGTGCCAGCAGCCCTGGGGAGCGGGAGGGCTTCTGGCGCTCTTCATTAGCCAAAAACATTCAGTACTTC. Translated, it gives CASSPGEREGFWRSSLAKNIQYF.

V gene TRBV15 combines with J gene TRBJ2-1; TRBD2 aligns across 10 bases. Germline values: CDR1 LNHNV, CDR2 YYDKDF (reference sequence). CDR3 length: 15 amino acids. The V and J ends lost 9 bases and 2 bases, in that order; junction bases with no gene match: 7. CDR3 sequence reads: CATSVAGGPYNEQFF. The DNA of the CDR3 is TGTGCCACATCAGTAGCGGGAGGCCCCTACAATGAGCAGTTCTTC.

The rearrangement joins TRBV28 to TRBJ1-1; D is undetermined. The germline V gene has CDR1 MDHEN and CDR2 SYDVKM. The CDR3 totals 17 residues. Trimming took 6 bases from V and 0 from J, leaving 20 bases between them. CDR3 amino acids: CASRPGGGVSLNTEAFF. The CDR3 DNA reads TGTGCCAGCAGACCGGGTGGCGGGGTCAGTTTGAACACTGAAGCTTTCTTT.

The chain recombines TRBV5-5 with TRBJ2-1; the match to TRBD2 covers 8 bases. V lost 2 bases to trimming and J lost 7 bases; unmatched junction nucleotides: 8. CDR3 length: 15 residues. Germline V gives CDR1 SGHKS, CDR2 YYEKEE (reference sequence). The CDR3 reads CASSFRAGGGNEQFF. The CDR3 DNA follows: TGTGCCAGCAGCTTTAGGGCGGGAGGAGGTAATGAGCAGTTCTTC.

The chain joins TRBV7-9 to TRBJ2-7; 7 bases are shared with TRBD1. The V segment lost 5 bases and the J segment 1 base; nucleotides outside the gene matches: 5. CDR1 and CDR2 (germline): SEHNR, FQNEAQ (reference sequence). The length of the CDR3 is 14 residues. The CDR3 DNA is TGTGCCAGCAGCGCGACGACAGGGTCCTACGAGCAGTACTTC. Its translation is CASSATTGSYEQYF.